This T cell receptor (beta chain) emerged from a study of blood T cell repertoires in COVID-19. On the study more broadly: Spain, Italy and the United States supplied samples that represented acute and convalescent COVID-19. T cells, B-cell-depleted T cells, or PBMCs provided the cDNA or gDNA that served as material.

The CDR3 covers 14 residues. The V gene's germline CDR1 is SGHTA and CDR2 FQGNSA. The V end lost 2 bases, the J end lost 5 bases, and 12 bases lay between the germline ends. Original processing methods: The authors estimated nucleated cell counts from reference gene primer amplification. Here immunoSEQ multiplex PCR was the method, and the copy in TCRdb shows in-frame clones only, minus some. V and J calls and clone size come straight from that table; D and trimming were deduced from the DNA. The sample consists of approximately 180,000 clones, 82% of them appearing once. The sample was peripheral blood. The TCR sequence derives from a woman between 65 and 79 years old with acute or convalescent COVID-19. This chain links TRBV7-2 with TRBJ2-5; TRBD2 is a possible D gene (7 bases). The CDR3, as DNA: TGTGCCAGCAGCTTAAACGGGGGGCGTGAGACCCAGTACTTC. Its protein is CASSLNGGRETQYF.